This T cell receptor beta chain is drawn from a study of cytomegalovirus exposure and HLA in healthy donors. At the level of the study: Falling in the Caucasian-associated ancestry cluster were 65% to 90% of about 400 genotyped donors.

Points on this clone: Its specificity is unknown. Other DNA sequences within the sample encode an identical CDR3.

Study findings and constraints: Being productive about 87% or about 30% of the time was typical of most TCR beta V segments in an earlier analysis. Later, an analysis showed that TCR beta chains associated with HLA were more clonally expanded than others that were equally common.

A multiplex PCR was run with 60 Vbeta primers and 13 Jbeta primers. Data came from immunoSEQ multiplex PCR; TCRdb stores just in-frame clones and leaves some out. The top ten clones hold 1.5% to 2% of a sample with about 190,000 clones, 60% to 85% of them seen once. The receptor's source is a woman between 18 and 30 years old in good health and CMV-seronegative. The sample consisted of PBMCs.

The CDR3 loop is CASSLQGTDGYTF. DNA for the CDR3: TGTGCCAGCAGCCTTCAGGGGACGGATGGCTACACCTTC. The V call is TRBV27, the J call TRBJ1-2; tentative D call: TRBD1 (6 bases). The CDR3 extends over 13 amino acids. V was pared by 6 bases and J by 6 bases, with 14 bases between. Germline CDR1 reads MNHEY; CDR2 reads SMNVEV (reference sequence).